The 5 T cell receptor beta chains below were found in one sample sequenced in a study of Graves' ophthalmopathy and Graves' hyperthyroidism. CDR3 regions of TCR beta were amplified from RNA transcripts. The library came from an HTBI-primed first-round RT-PCR and a second-round multiplex PCR. MiXCR was run by TCRdb on the multiplex PCR reads, yielding one entry per CDR3 protein. The sample comprises 400,000 or so distinct CDR3 sequences, 17% of which are singletons, and around 2.4% rests with the top ten. Sequences were obtained from peripheral blood. The source of these receptors is an adult woman with stable Graves' hyperthyroidism.

CDR3 residues: CASSIVLAGPLGQAGELFF. DNA for the CDR3: TGTGCCAGTAGCATCGTCCTAGCGGGCCCTCTGGGGCAGGCCGGGGAGCTGTTTTTT. The chain employs TRBV19 and TRBJ2-2; 8 positions match TRBD2. From germline, CDR1 is LNHDA and CDR2 SQIVND (reference sequence). The CDR3 is made up of 19 amino acids. The J segment lost 6 bases and the V segment lost 6 bases, leaving 21 bases of the junction unmatched.

This chain connects TRBV6-1 to TRBJ1-1; D call uncertain. Trimming stripped 6 bases from V and 8 bases from J, with 16 bases between. The CDR3 sequence is 13 residues long. Germline V gene sequence: CDR1 MNHNS, CDR2 SASEGT. The CDR3 coding sequence is TGTGCCAGCAGAGGCCCTACGGTGGGCGAAGCTTTCTTT. Translation: CASRGPTVGEAFF.

The chain carries TRBV28 and TRBJ1-1, with a tentative D call TRBD1 (6 bases). The germline V gene encodes CDR1 MDHEN and CDR2 SYDVKM. V dropped 3 bases and J dropped 4 bases, with 18 bases sitting between them. The CDR3 contains 16 residues. This CDR3 is CASSLRDTPTLTEAFF. The CDR3 DNA reads TGTGCCAGCAGTTTGAGGGACACTCCGACGCTCACTGAAGCTTTCTTT.

This clonotype was recorded at least ten times. This chain links TRBV10-1 with TRBJ2-7, with D hard to call. The CDR3 totals 12 residues. Trimming left V 6 bases short and J 4 bases short, with 10 bases between. In germline, CDR1 is WNHNN, CDR2 SYGVQD (reference sequence). CDR3 loop: CASSDGRYEQYF. The CDR3 bases are TGCGCCAGCAGCGACGGACGGTACGAGCAGTACTTC.

The chain joins TRBV5-6 to TRBJ2-2; TRBD2 aligns across 8 bases. Germline V CDR1 and CDR2: SGHDT, YYEEEE. The ends lost 0 bases at V and 6 bases at J; junction bases unmatched: 10. This CDR3 is 17 amino acids long. CDR3 bases: TGTGCCAGCAGCTTGGAATTCCGGGAGGGCATTCCCGGGGAGCTGTTTTTT. As protein: CASSLEFREGIPGELFF.